This T cell receptor beta chain was obtained from a study of blood T cell repertoires in COVID-19. This clone was picked up one time. Libraries were prepared by immunoSEQ multiplex PCR; TCRdb keeps only in-frame clonotypes and omits some of them. The table includes about 170,000 clones, roughly 85% detected once. Source material: peripheral blood. This TCR was sampled from a woman older than 75 with acute or convalescent COVID-19.

The CDR3 is CASSISGDRAYEQYF. Here the CDR3 DNA reads TGTGCCAGTAGTATATCGGGGGATCGGGCTTACGAGCAGTACTTC. The chain joins TRBV19 to TRBJ2-7, with D tentatively TRBD2 (6 bases). Germline V gene lookup returns CDR1 LNHDA and CDR2 SQIVND (reference sequence). The CDR3 covers 15 residues. Trimming stripped 2 bases from V and 4 bases from J, with 15 bases between.